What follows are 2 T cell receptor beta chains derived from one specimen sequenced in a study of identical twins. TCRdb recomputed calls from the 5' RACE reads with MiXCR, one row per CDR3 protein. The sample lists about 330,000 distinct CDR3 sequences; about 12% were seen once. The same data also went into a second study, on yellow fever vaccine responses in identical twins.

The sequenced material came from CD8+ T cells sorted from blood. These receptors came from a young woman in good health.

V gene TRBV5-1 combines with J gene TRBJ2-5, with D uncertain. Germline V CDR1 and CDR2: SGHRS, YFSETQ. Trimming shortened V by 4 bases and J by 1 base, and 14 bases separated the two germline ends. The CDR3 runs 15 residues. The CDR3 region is CASSPLAETQETQYF. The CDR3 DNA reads TGCGCCAGCAGCCCCCTGGCAGAGACCCAAGAGACCCAGTACTTC.

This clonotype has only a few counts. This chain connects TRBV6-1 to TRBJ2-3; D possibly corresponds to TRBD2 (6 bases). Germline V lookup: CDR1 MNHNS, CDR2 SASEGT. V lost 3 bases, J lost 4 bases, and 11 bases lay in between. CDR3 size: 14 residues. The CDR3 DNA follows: TGTGCCAGCAGTGACGGGAGAGAAGCAGATACGCAGTATTTT. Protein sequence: CASSDGREADTQYF.